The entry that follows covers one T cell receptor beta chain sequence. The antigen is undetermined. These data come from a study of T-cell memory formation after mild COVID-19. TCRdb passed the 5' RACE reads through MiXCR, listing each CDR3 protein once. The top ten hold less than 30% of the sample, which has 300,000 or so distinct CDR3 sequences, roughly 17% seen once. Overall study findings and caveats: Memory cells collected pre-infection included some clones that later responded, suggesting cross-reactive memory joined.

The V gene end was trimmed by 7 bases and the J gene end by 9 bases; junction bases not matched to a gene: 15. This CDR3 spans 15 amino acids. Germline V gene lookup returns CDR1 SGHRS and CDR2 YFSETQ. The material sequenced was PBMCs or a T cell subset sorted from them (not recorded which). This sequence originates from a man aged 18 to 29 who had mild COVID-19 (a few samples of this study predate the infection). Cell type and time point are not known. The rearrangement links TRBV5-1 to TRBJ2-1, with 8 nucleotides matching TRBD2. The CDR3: CASALGAGDSVEQFF. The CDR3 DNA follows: TGCGCCAGCGCCTTGGGAGCGGGGGACTCGGTTGAGCAGTTCTTC.